This is a list of T cell receptor beta chains from one sample in a study of T cells in localized non-small cell lung cancer. Sequencing was performed with immunoSEQ multiplex PCR; in TCRdb, only in-frame clones are kept and a portion is missing. Of around 50,000 clones listed, around 87% are singletons. The sample here was PBMCs, taken before any cancer treatment. These receptors were taken from a man between 40 and 70 years old with stage II lung adenocarcinoma. The CDR3 runs from the conserved cysteine through the conserved F or W. Fields, in order: clone size, V gene, J gene, D gene, CDR3 protein, CDR3 DNA. D genes are given only for firm matches. Rows give clone size only sometimes, using once, few, many, or a class for an expanded clone.

clone size: -; V gene: TRBV6-6; J gene: TRBJ1-1; D gene: TRBD1; CDR3 protein: CASRYTGAAEAFF; CDR3 DNA: TGTGCCAGCAGGTATACAGGGGCGGCTGAAGCTTTCTTT
clone size: -; V gene: TRBV6-1; J gene: TRBJ1-4; D gene: -; CDR3 protein: CASSLTAGNEKLFF; CDR3 DNA: TGTGCCAGCAGTCTGACAGCGGGGAATGAAAAACTGTTTTTT
clone size: -; V gene: TRBV5-1; J gene: TRBJ2-5; D gene: TRBD2; CDR3 protein: CASSWPIAGGLYQETQYF; CDR3 DNA: TGCGCCAGCAGCTGGCCCATAGCGGGGGGTCTTTACCAAGAGACCCAGTACTTC
clone size: -; V gene: TRBV18; J gene: TRBJ2-1; D gene: -; CDR3 protein: CASSPEGNEQFF; CDR3 DNA: TGTGCCAGCTCACCGGAGGGCAATGAGCAGTTCTTC
clone size: -; V gene: TRBV5-1; J gene: TRBJ2-5; D gene: -; CDR3 protein: CASSLAGRETQYF; CDR3 DNA: TGCGCCAGCAGCTTGGCTGGGAGGGAGACCCAGTACTTC
clone size: -; V gene: TRBV30; J gene: TRBJ2-5; D gene: -; CDR3 protein: CAWSAGEQETQYF; CDR3 DNA: TGTGCCTGGAGCGCAGGAGAACAAGAGACCCAGTACTTC
clone size: -; V gene: TRBV5-1; J gene: TRBJ2-5; D gene: -; CDR3 protein: CASSLVPGPGETQYF; CDR3 DNA: TGCGCCAGCAGCTTGGTTCCGGGGCCCGGGGAGACCCAGTACTTC
clone size: -; V gene: TRBV11-2; J gene: TRBJ2-3; D gene: TRBD2; CDR3 protein: CASSLVGTSGGTYTQYF; CDR3 DNA: TGTGCCAGCAGCTTAGTAGGGACTAGCGGGGGCACATATACGCAGTATTTT
clone size: few; V gene: TRBV19; J gene: TRBJ1-1; D gene: -; CDR3 protein: CASSPNTRRGTEAFF; CDR3 DNA: TGTGCCAGTAGTCCTAACACCCGCCGAGGGACTGAAGCTTTCTTT
clone size: -; V gene: TRBV6-1; J gene: TRBJ1-2; D gene: -; CDR3 protein: CASSEQNYGYTF; CDR3 DNA: TGTGCCAGCAGTGAACAGAACTATGGCTACACCTTC
clone size: -; V gene: TRBV4-1; J gene: TRBJ1-4; D gene: -; CDR3 protein: CASRGSANEKLFF; CDR3 DNA: TGCGCCAGCAGGGGGTCGGCTAATGAAAAACTGTTTTTT
clone size: -; V gene: TRBV7-2; J gene: TRBJ2-1; D gene: -; CDR3 protein: CASSRKFEQFF; CDR3 DNA: TGTGCCAGCAGCCGGAAGTTTGAGCAGTTCTTC
clone size: few; V gene: TRBV6-5; J gene: TRBJ1-1; D gene: -; CDR3 protein: CASRGRVTEAFF; CDR3 DNA: TGTGCCAGCAGGGGGCGGGTCACTGAAGCTTTCTTT
clone size: -; V gene: TRBV6-1; J gene: TRBJ1-5; D gene: TRBD1; CDR3 protein: CASSADRGGNQPQHF; CDR3 DNA: TGTGCCAGCAGTGCCGACAGGGGTGGCAATCAGCCCCAGCATTTT
clone size: -; V gene: TRBV14; J gene: TRBJ2-7; D gene: -; CDR3 protein: CASSPAWGGIHEQYF; CDR3 DNA: TGTGCCAGCAGTCCGGCCTGGGGGGGCATCCACGAGCAGTACTTC
clone size: -; V gene: TRBV7-3; J gene: TRBJ2-3; D gene: TRBD2; CDR3 protein: CASSFPSGGGTDTQYF; CDR3 DNA: TGTGCCAGCAGCTTCCCTAGCGGGGGAGGCACAGATACGCAGTATTTT
clone size: -; V gene: TRBV9; J gene: TRBJ2-1; D gene: -; CDR3 protein: CASSVSDGNNEQFF; CDR3 DNA: TGTGCCAGCAGCGTATCGGATGGTAACAATGAGCAGTTCTTC
clone size: -; V gene: TRBV5-4; J gene: TRBJ2-1; D gene: TRBD2; CDR3 protein: CASSSAGGSSYNEQFF; CDR3 DNA: TGTGCCAGCAGCTCTGCGGGGGGGAGCTCCTACAATGAGCAGTTCTTC
clone size: -; V gene: TRBV6-1; J gene: TRBJ2-5; D gene: -; CDR3 protein: CASGRRKETQYF; CDR3 DNA: TGTGCCAGCGGGAGGAGGAAAGAGACCCAGTACTTC
clone size: once; V gene: TRBV4-2; J gene: TRBJ1-2; D gene: -; CDR3 protein: CASSQGGLANYGYTF; CDR3 DNA: TGTGCCAGCAGCCAAGGAGGCCTAGCTAACTATGGCTACACCTTC
clone size: -; V gene: TRBV15; J gene: TRBJ2-1; D gene: TRBD1; CDR3 protein: CATGTAPNNEQFF; CDR3 DNA: TGTGCCACCGGGACAGCCCCAAACAATGAGCAGTTCTTC
clone size: -; V gene: TRBV6-5; J gene: TRBJ2-3; D gene: -; CDR3 protein: CASSYSSVGGRDTQYF; CDR3 DNA: TGTGCCAGCAGTTACTCAAGCGTTGGTGGGCGGGATACGCAGTATTTT
clone size: -; V gene: TRBV6-1; J gene: TRBJ1-1; D gene: -; CDR3 protein: CASSDVVNTEAFF; CDR3 DNA: TGTGCCAGCAGTGATGTGGTGAACACTGAAGCTTTCTTT
clone size: -; V gene: TRBV7-8; J gene: TRBJ2-6; D gene: -; CDR3 protein: CASSLGPGLSGANVLTF; CDR3 DNA: TGTGCCAGCAGCTTAGGTCCAGGGCTATCTGGGGCCAACGTCCTGACTTTC
clone size: -; V gene: TRBV14; J gene: TRBJ1-6; D gene: -; CDR3 protein: CASSQESQGRSPLHF; CDR3 DNA: TGTGCCAGCAGCCAAGAGAGCCAGGGAAGGTCACCCCTCCACTTT
clone size: -; V gene: TRBV6-1; J gene: TRBJ2-2; D gene: -; CDR3 protein: CASSAGASMTNTGELFF; CDR3 DNA: TGTGCCAGCAGTGCCGGGGCCAGTATGACGAACACCGGGGAGCTGTTTTTT
clone size: -; V gene: TRBV28; J gene: TRBJ1-1; D gene: -; CDR3 protein: CASSLGGMGTEAFF; CDR3 DNA: TGTGCCAGCAGTTTAGGGGGAATGGGCACTGAAGCTTTCTTT
clone size: -; V gene: TRBV9; J gene: TRBJ2-2; D gene: -; CDR3 protein: CASSVVLDGGTGELFF; CDR3 DNA: TGTGCCAGCAGCGTAGTACTAGATGGAGGCACCGGGGAGCTGTTTTTT
clone size: -; V gene: TRBV2; J gene: TRBJ1-5; D gene: TRBD1; CDR3 protein: CASSEALVQGKQPQHF; CDR3 DNA: TGTGCCAGCAGTGAAGCGCTGGTACAGGGGAAGCAGCCCCAGCATTTT
clone size: once; V gene: TRBV4-1; J gene: TRBJ1-2; D gene: -; CDR3 protein: CASSQDRSDGNYGYTF; CDR3 DNA: TGCGCCAGCAGCCAAGATAGGTCGGACGGAAACTATGGCTACACCTTC
clone size: -; V gene: TRBV6-5; J gene: TRBJ2-3; D gene: -; CDR3 protein: CASRPHPTDTQYF; CDR3 DNA: TGTGCCAGCAGACCTCATCCCACAGATACGCAGTATTTT
clone size: -; V gene: TRBV27; J gene: TRBJ2-3; D gene: -; CDR3 protein: CASSLRVDTDTQYF; CDR3 DNA: TGTGCCAGCAGTTTACGGGTGGATACAGATACGCAGTATTTT
clone size: -; V gene: TRBV10-3; J gene: TRBJ2-1; D gene: TRBD1; CDR3 protein: CAINPGQGDINNEQFF; CDR3 DNA: TGTGCCATCAATCCAGGACAGGGGGACATCAACAATGAGCAGTTCTTC
clone size: few; V gene: TRBV2; J gene: TRBJ1-2; D gene: -; CDR3 protein: CASSRGSEGDFF; CDR3 DNA: TGTGCCAGCAGTCGAGGATCTGAAGGGGACTTCTTC
clone size: -; V gene: TRBV5-1; J gene: TRBJ2-1; D gene: -; CDR3 protein: CASSLAQGRSNEQFF; CDR3 DNA: TGCGCCAGCAGCTTGGCACAGGGGAGGTCCAATGAGCAGTTCTTC
clone size: once; V gene: TRBV11-1; J gene: TRBJ2-6; D gene: -; CDR3 protein: CASSLLRASGANVLTF; CDR3 DNA: TGTGCCAGCAGCCTCCTGAGGGCCTCTGGGGCCAACGTCCTGACTTTC
clone size: -; V gene: TRBV28; J gene: TRBJ2-3; D gene: TRBD1; CDR3 protein: CASSTSLQGARDTQYF; CDR3 DNA: TGTGCCAGCAGTACCTCTTTACAGGGGGCGAGAGATACGCAGTATTTT
clone size: once; V gene: TRBV19; J gene: TRBJ1-2; D gene: -; CDR3 protein: CASSIGGSRFTF; CDR3 DNA: TGTGCCAGTAGTATAGGAGGCAGCCGATTCACCTTC
clone size: -; V gene: TRBV6-1; J gene: TRBJ1-3; D gene: TRBD1; CDR3 protein: CASHGQGPIYF; CDR3 DNA: TGTGCCAGCCACGGACAGGGACCCATATATTTT
clone size: -; V gene: TRBV6-4; J gene: TRBJ2-7; D gene: TRBD1; CDR3 protein: CASSDFRDRVDEQYF; CDR3 DNA: TGTGCCAGCAGTGACTTTCGGGACAGGGTAGACGAGCAGTACTTC
clone size: -; V gene: TRBV14; J gene: TRBJ2-3; D gene: TRBD2; CDR3 protein: CASSQEGAGGTDTQYF; CDR3 DNA: TGTGCCAGCAGCCAAGAGGGCGCGGGGGGTACAGATACGCAGTATTTT
clone size: once; V gene: TRBV7-9; J gene: TRBJ1-1; D gene: TRBD1; CDR3 protein: CASSMDRGYQGTEAFF; CDR3 DNA: TGTGCCAGCAGCATGGACAGGGGGTATCAGGGCACTGAAGCTTTCTTT
clone size: -; V gene: TRBV19; J gene: TRBJ1-1; D gene: -; CDR3 protein: CASSIPPGAGPRTGTEAFF; CDR3 DNA: TGTGCCAGTAGTATCCCTCCGGGGGCAGGGCCACGAACTGGGACTGAAGCTTTCTTT
clone size: -; V gene: TRBV19; J gene: TRBJ1-1; D gene: -; CDR3 protein: CASSIVVGTEAFF; CDR3 DNA: TGTGCCAGTAGTATAGTAGTGGGCACTGAAGCTTTCTTT
clone size: -; V gene: TRBV18; J gene: TRBJ1-2; D gene: TRBD1; CDR3 protein: CASSPVGQGRANYGYTF; CDR3 DNA: TGTGCCAGCTCACCCGTTGGACAGGGGAGAGCTAACTATGGCTACACCTTC
clone size: -; V gene: TRBV5-6; J gene: TRBJ1-2; D gene: -; CDR3 protein: CASSLSQALGYTF; CDR3 DNA: TGTGCCAGCAGCTTAAGTCAGGCCCTCGGCTACACCTTC
clone size: -; V gene: TRBV9; J gene: TRBJ2-1; D gene: TRBD1; CDR3 protein: CASSFLGTVPYNEQFF; CDR3 DNA: TGTGCCAGCAGCTTTCTAGGGACAGTTCCCTACAATGAGCAGTTCTTC
clone size: -; V gene: TRBV25-1; J gene: TRBJ2-6; D gene: -; CDR3 protein: CASLARGGPSGANVLTF; CDR3 DNA: TGTGCCAGCTTAGCCAGGGGGGGGCCCTCTGGGGCCAACGTCCTGACTTTC
clone size: -; V gene: TRBV2; J gene: TRBJ2-7; D gene: -; CDR3 protein: CASFGDTYEQYF; CDR3 DNA: TGTGCCAGCTTCGGGGATACCTACGAGCAGTACTTC
clone size: -; V gene: TRBV7-3; J gene: TRBJ2-3; D gene: TRBD2; CDR3 protein: CASSSSGGRTDTQYF; CDR3 DNA: TGTGCCAGCAGCTCTAGCGGGGGGCGCACAGATACGCAGTATTTT
clone size: -; V gene: TRBV19; J gene: TRBJ1-2; D gene: -; CDR3 protein: CAVRGPSGDYGYTF; CDR3 DNA: TGTGCCGTCCGGGGCCCCTCGGGGGACTATGGCTACACCTTC
clone size: -; V gene: TRBV27; J gene: TRBJ1-2; D gene: TRBD1; CDR3 protein: CASSSHAGTGLYGYTF; CDR3 DNA: TGTGCCAGCAGTTCGCACGCCGGGACAGGACTGTATGGCTACACCTTC
clone size: -; V gene: TRBV5-8; J gene: TRBJ2-3; D gene: TRBD2; CDR3 protein: CASSFPVTSGEDTQYF; CDR3 DNA: TGTGCCAGCAGTTTCCCCGTGACTAGCGGGGAAGATACGCAGTATTTT
clone size: -; V gene: TRBV6-1; J gene: TRBJ1-4; D gene: TRBD1; CDR3 protein: CASSPGQGEKLFF; CDR3 DNA: TGTGCCAGCAGTCCCGGACAGGGCGAAAAACTGTTTTTT
clone size: -; V gene: TRBV5-1; J gene: TRBJ2-5; D gene: TRBD2; CDR3 protein: CASSTSGGARETQYF; CDR3 DNA: TGCGCCAGCAGCACTAGCGGGGGGGCCAGGGAGACCCAGTACTTC